This TCR delta chain is drawn from a study of Vδ1+ human thymocytes. Germline CDR1 is TSWWSYY and CDR2 is QGS. Unmatched junction bases numbered 35, after V lost 1 base and J lost 7 bases. The CDR3 has 24 amino acids. RNA was extracted from the cells and then reverse transcribed. Multiplex PCR used pooled V-gene forward primers and a constant-region reverse primer to amplify CDR3s. TCRdb reran clone calling via CATT on the multiplex PCR reads. The sample consists of about 27,000 delta-chain clones, 25% to 30% of them appearing once. General study findings and limits: Thymic TRG and TRD repertoires appeared highly polyclonal.

This clone was counted between two and nine times. Its antigen is not identified. The sorted cells were CD3+ Vdelta1+ Vdelta2- thymocytes from alphabeta-depleted thymus. This TCR derives from a boy under three years old who had congenital heart surgery. The chain is built from TRDV1 and TRDJ1; TRDD3 matches 8 bases. The sequenced sample consisted of Vdelta1+ gamma-delta thymocytes from the thymus. Subset reported: FACS-sorted CD3+ TCRalphabeta- TCRVdelta1+ TCRVdelta2- thymocytes. The CDR3 is CALGEPKELAPIGIRKVIPAKLIF. CDR3 DNA sequence: TGTGCTCTTGGGGAACCAAAGGAATTAGCTCCTATAGGGATACGCAAGGTGATACCGGCTAAACTCATCTTT.